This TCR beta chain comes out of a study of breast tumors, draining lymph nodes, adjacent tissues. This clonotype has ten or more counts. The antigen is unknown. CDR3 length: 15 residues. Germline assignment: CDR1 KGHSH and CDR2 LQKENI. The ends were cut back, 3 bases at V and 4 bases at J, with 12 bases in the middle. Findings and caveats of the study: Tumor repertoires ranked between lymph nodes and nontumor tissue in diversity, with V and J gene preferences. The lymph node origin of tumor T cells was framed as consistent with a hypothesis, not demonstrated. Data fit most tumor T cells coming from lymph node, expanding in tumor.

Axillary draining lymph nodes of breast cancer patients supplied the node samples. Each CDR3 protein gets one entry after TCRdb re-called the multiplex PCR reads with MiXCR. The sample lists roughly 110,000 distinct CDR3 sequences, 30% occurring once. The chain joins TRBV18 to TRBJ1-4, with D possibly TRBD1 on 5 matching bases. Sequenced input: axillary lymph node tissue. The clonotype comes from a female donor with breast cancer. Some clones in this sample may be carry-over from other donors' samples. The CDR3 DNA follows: TGTGCCAGCTCACCCCAGGACACTAGTAATGAAAAACTGTTTTTT. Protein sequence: CASSPQDTSNEKLFF.